These 29 T cell receptor beta chains came from one sample sequenced in a study of monozygotic twins with inflammatory bowel disease. Reanalyzing the 5' RACE reads, TCRdb keeps one entry per CDR3 protein, without DNA. The sample has about 380,000 distinct CDR3 sequences; the top ten hold around 2.6%. The source material was blood. These receptors were taken from a human donor with ulcerative colitis or Crohn's disease, or a healthy co-twin of an affected twin (not recorded which).

The genes are TRBV9 and TRBJ1-1. This CDR3 region has 15 residues. Germline assignment: CDR1 SGDLS and CDR2 YYNGEE. CDR3 residues: CASSVRREEDTEAFF.

The V and J genes are TRBV11-2 and TRBJ2-3; TCRdb reports TRBD1, a call that lacks DNA to check it against. This CDR3 has 16 residues. Germline V gives CDR1 SGHAT, CDR2 FQNNGV. CDR3 region: CASSLAAGGPTDTQYF. Based on the CDR3 plus reference TRBV11-2 and TRBJ2-3, the full variable domain is EAGVAQSPRYKIIEKRQSVAFWCNPISGHATLYWYQQILGQGPKLLIQFQNNGVVDDSQLPKDRFSAERLKGVDSTLKIQPAKLEDSAVYLCASSLAAGGPTDTQYFGPGTRLTVL.

The gene calls are TRBV5-1 and TRBJ2-3. The CDR3 is made up of 15 amino acids. Per the germline V gene, CDR1 is SGHRS and CDR2 is YFSETQ. CDR3 protein: CASSLEGVGTDTQYF.

V gene TRBV28 combines with J gene TRBJ2-3. The CDR3 consists of 13 residues. Germline V gives CDR1 MDHEN, CDR2 SYDVKM. The CDR3 loop reads CASSPPLTDTQYF.

V and J are TRBV20-1 and TRBJ1-2; the TCRdb D gene call, TRBD1, has no DNA to confirm it. Germline CDR1 is DFQATT and CDR2 is SNEGSKA (reference sequence). CDR3 length: 13 amino acids. The chain's CDR3 is CSARVGQSYGYTF.

This rearrangement joins TRBV20-1 to TRBJ2-7; TCRdb designates TRBD1, a call that cannot be tested without DNA. Germline V gene lookup returns CDR1 DFQATT and CDR2 SNEGSKA (reference sequence). This CDR3 is built from 13 residues. CDR3 sequence: CSATDSNDYEQYF.

The CDR3 sequence is CASTATAQSYGYTF. The chain carries TRBV6-6 and TRBJ1-2; TCRdb proposes TRBD1, but this gene call is untestable without DNA. The CDR3 is made up of 14 amino acids. CDR1 and CDR2 (germline): MNHNY, SVGAGI (reference sequence).

The gene calls are TRBV7-3 and TRBJ1-1; TCRdb's D gene call, TRBD1, goes unchecked for lack of DNA. The germline V gene encodes CDR1 SGHTA and CDR2 FQGTGA. The CDR3 length is 14 residues. The CDR3 reads CASSSSTGVTEAFF.

This sequence joins TRBV5-1 and TRBJ2-1; TCRdb's D call of TRBD2 is untestable without DNA. The germline V gene encodes CDR1 SGHRS and CDR2 YFSETQ. The CDR3 contains 17 residues. The CDR3 is CASSLSGGAGSYNEQFF.

CDR3 in amino acids: CASSPFRGRTEAFF. The gene calls are TRBV28 and TRBJ1-1; TCRdb calls TRBD1, which cannot be checked without DNA. Germline lookup yields CDR1 MDHEN and CDR2 SYDVKM. The CDR3 runs to 14 residues.

The V gene is TRBV18, the J gene TRBJ1-1. There are 15 residues in the CDR3. Germline loops: CDR1 KGHSH, CDR2 LQKENI. CDR3: CASSPDQSANTEAFF.

V is TRBV7-3 and J is TRBJ2-1; the D call from TCRdb, TRBD1, cannot be confirmed without DNA. Per germline, CDR1 SGHTA and CDR2 FQGTGA. The CDR3 extends over 16 amino acids. CDR3 residues: CASSPHGTGRYNEQFF.

The V gene is TRBV5-1, the J gene TRBJ2-2. CDR3 size: 17 residues. The germline CDR1 and CDR2 sequences are SGHRS and YFSETQ. CDR3 protein: CASSLVWGTANTGELFF. The whole variable domain, filled in from reference TRBV5-1 and TRBJ2-2, reads KAGVTQTPRYLIKTRGQQVTLSCSPISGHRSVSWYQQTPGQGLQFLFEYFSETQRNKGNFPGRFSGRQFSNSRSEMNVSTLELGDSALYLCASSLVWGTANTGELFFGEGSRLTVL.

V gene TRBV5-4 combines with J gene TRBJ2-2; the TRBD1 assignment by TCRdb is unverifiable without DNA. This CDR3 has 16 amino acids. Germline V gene lookup returns CDR1 SGHNT and CDR2 YYREEE (reference sequence). The CDR3 protein is CASSRDDRAATGELFF.

The J gene is TRBJ2-1, the V gene TRBV5-1. CDR3 size: 16 residues. Germline CDR1 and CDR2: SGHRS and YFSETQ. The chain's CDR3 is CASSYGDSSSYNEQFF. The full variable domain, its missing parts supplied by reference TRBV5-1 and TRBJ2-1, is KAGVTQTPRYLIKTRGQQVTLSCSPISGHRSVSWYQQTPGQGLQFLFEYFSETQRNKGNFPGRFSGRQFSNSRSEMNVSTLELGDSALYLCASSYGDSSSYNEQFFGPGTRLTVL.

J is TRBJ2-7 and V is TRBV12-3 or TRBV12-4; TCRdb calls TRBD1, which cannot be checked without DNA. CDR3 length: 17 residues. CDR3 region: CASSITRAATGSYEQYF.

CDR3 residues: CASSQGTAVNSPLHF. The chain employs TRBV4-2 and TRBJ1-6; without DNA, the TCRdb call of TRBD1 cannot be checked. Germline values: CDR1 LGHNA, CDR2 YNFKEQ. This CDR3 has 15 amino acids.

This chain uses TRBV5-1 with TRBJ2-7; with no DNA, the TCRdb D assignment of TRBD1 cannot be verified. The CDR3 totals 15 residues. Germline lookup yields CDR1 SGHRS and CDR2 YFSETQ. This chain's CDR3 is CASSLGGSDGGEQYF.

The rearrangement links TRBV19 to TRBJ1-1. The CDR3 is made up of 15 amino acids. Germline V CDR1 and CDR2: LNHDA, SQIVND (reference sequence). The CDR3 is CASSTGPHSGTEAFF.

The J gene is TRBJ2-7, the V gene TRBV7-2; without DNA, the TCRdb call of TRBD2 cannot be checked. CDR1 is SGHTA, CDR2 FQGNSA, per germline. The CDR3 runs 16 residues. This CDR3 reads CASSLVQGLSSYEQYF.

V usage is TRBV7-2 and J usage is TRBJ2-2. This CDR3 is 15 amino acids long. Germline V gene sequence: CDR1 SGHTA, CDR2 FQGNSA. CDR3 in amino acids: CASSLWGANTGELFF.

The chain links TRBV28 to TRBJ2-7; TCRdb picks TRBD1, but there is no DNA to check that call. The CDR3 totals 12 residues. Germline lookup yields CDR1 MDHEN and CDR2 SYDVKM. The CDR3 spells CASRGQAFEQYF.

The V and J genes are TRBV4-2 and TRBJ2-6; no DNA is available, so the TRBD1 call from TCRdb remains unchecked. This CDR3 contains 17 residues. Germline assignment: CDR1 LGHNA and CDR2 YNFKEQ. CDR3 in amino acids: CASSQDAAPSGANVLTF.

The rearrangement uses TRBV7-2 and TRBJ1-5. The CDR3 consists of 13 residues. Germline-derived CDR1 and CDR2 are SGHTA and FQGNSA. The chain's CDR3 is CASSLGGPKPQHF.

The chain carries TRBV20-1 and TRBJ2-7. CDR3 length equals 12 residues. Germline V gene data show CDR1 as DFQATT and CDR2 as SNEGSKA (reference sequence). The CDR3: CSASVGAYEQYF.

The CDR3 spells CASSRERGPYNEQFF. The rearrangement links TRBV18 to TRBJ2-1; TCRdb gives TRBD1 as the D gene, but with no DNA this cannot be confirmed. The germline CDR1 and CDR2 sequences are KGHSH and LQKENI. The CDR3 runs to 15 residues.

The chain is built from TRBV12-3 or TRBV12-4 and TRBJ1-2; TCRdb picks TRBD1, but there is no DNA to check that call. The CDR3 covers 13 residues. The CDR3: CASRQTGEGGYTF.

The chain has TRBV20-1 and TRBJ2-2; TCRdb selects TRBD1, and the lack of DNA leaves this call unchecked. Germline V gene data show CDR1 as DFQATT and CDR2 as SNEGSKA (reference sequence). The CDR3 sequence is 14 residues long. The CDR3 here is CSASPPLRPGELFF.

This chain connects TRBV14 to TRBJ2-7. Germline V CDR1 and CDR2: SGHDN, FVKESK. The CDR3 is 15 amino acids. CDR3 residues: CASSQGSAASYEQYF.